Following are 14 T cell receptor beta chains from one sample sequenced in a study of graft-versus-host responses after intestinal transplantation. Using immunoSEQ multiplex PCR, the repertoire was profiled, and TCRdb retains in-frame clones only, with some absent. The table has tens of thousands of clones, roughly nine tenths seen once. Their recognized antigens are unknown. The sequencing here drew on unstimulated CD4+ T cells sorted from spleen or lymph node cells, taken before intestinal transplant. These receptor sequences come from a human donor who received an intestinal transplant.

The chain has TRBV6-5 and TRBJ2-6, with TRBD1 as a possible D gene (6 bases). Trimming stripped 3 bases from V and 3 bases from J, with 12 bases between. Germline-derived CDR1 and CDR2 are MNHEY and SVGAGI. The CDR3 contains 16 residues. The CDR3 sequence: CASSYSRGGGANVLTF. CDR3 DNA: TGTGCCAGCAGTTATTCCAGGGGCGGTGGGGCCAACGTCCTGACTTTC.

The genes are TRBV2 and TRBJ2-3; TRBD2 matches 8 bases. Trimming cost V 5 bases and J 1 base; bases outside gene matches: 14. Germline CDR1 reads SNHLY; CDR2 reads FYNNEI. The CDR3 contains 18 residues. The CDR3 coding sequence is TGTGCCAGCAGTAGAACTAGCGGAGATGGGGGGGGCACAGATACGCAGTATTTT. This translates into CASSRTSGDGGGTDTQYF.

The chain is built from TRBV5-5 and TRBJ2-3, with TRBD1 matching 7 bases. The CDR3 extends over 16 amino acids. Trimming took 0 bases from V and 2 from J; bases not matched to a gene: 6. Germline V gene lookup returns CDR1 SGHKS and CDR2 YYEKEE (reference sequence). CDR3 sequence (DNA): TGTGCCAGCAGCTTGGTTACAGGGGCATTCACAGATACGCAGTATTTT. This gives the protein CASSLVTGAFTDTQYF.

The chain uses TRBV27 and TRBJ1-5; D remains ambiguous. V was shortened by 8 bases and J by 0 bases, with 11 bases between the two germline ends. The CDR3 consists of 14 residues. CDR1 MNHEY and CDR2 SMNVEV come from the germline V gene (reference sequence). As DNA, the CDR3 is TGTGCCAGCCGTCGGCCGGGTAGCAATCAGCCCCAGCATTTT. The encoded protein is CASRRPGSNQPQHF.

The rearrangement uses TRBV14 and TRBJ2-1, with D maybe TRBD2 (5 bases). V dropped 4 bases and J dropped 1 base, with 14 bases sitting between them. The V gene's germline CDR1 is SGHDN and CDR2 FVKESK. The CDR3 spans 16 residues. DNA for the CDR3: TGTGCCAGCAGCCTAAGGGCGGGTCCATCCTACAATGAGCAGTTCTTC. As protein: CASSLRAGPSYNEQFF.

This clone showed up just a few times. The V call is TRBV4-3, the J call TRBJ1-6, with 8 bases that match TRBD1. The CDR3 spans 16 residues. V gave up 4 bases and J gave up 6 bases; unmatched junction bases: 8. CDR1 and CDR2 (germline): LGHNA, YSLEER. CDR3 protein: CASSPAGGRSNSPLHF. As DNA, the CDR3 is TGCGCCAGCAGCCCCGCAGGGGGCAGGTCTAATTCACCCCTCCACTTT.

The CDR3 reads CAWSPRIGGLRHESNQPQHF. DNA of the CDR3: TGTGCCTGGAGCCCCAGAATTGGGGGCCTCCGGCATGAGAGCAATCAGCCCCAGCATTTT. V gene TRBV30 combines with J gene TRBJ1-5; TRBD1 might be the D (6 bases). This CDR3 is 20 amino acids long. Trimming pared 3 bases from V and 1 base from J, leaving 28 bases between. Per the germline V gene, CDR1 is GTSNPN and CDR2 is SVGIG (reference sequence).

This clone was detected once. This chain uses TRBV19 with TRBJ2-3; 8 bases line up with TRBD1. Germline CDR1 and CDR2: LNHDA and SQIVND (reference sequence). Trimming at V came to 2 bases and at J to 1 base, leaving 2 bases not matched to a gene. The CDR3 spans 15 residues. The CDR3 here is CASSIKTGGTDTQYF. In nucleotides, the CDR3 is TGTGCCAGTAGTATAAAGACAGGGGGCACAGATACGCAGTATTTT.

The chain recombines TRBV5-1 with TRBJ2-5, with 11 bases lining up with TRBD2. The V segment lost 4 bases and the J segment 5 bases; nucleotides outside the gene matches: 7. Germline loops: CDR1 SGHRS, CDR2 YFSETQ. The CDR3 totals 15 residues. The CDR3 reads CASSDIAGGQETQYF. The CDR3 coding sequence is TGCGCCAGCAGCGATATAGCGGGGGGGCAGGAGACCCAGTACTTC.

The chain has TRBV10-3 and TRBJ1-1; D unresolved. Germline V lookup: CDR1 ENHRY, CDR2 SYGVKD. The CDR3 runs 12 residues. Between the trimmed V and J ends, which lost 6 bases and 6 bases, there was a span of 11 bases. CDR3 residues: CAIRTEGSEAFF. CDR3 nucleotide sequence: TGTGCCATCAGGACTGAGGGTTCTGAAGCTTTCTTT.

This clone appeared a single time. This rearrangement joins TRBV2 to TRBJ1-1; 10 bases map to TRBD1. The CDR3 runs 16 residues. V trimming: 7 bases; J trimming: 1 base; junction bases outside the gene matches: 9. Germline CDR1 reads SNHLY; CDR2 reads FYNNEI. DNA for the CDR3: TGTGCCAGCACCAGACAGGGGGCTCAATGGAACACTGAAGCTTTCTTT. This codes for CASTRQGAQWNTEAFF.

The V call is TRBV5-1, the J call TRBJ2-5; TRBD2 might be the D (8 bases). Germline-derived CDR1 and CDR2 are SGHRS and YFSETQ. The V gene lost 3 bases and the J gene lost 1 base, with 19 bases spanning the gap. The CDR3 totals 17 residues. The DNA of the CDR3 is TGCGCCAGCAGCTCTAGGGGGCCTAGCGGGTTCCAAGAGACCCAGTACTTC. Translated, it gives CASSSRGPSGFQETQYF.

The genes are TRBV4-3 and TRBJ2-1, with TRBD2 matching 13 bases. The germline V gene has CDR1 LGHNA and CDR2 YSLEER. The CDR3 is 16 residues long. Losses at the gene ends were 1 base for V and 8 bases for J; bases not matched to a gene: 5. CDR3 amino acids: CASSQGRLAGGDEQFF. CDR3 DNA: TGCGCCAGCAGCCAAGGAAGACTAGCGGGGGGTGATGAGCAGTTCTTC.

The DNA for the CDR3 is TGTGCCAGCAGTTTAGGACTAGCGGGGGGTATCGGGGAGCTGTTTTTT. Residues: CASSLGLAGGIGELFF. V usage is TRBV27 and J usage is TRBJ2-2; 14 nucleotides match TRBD2. After removal of 2 bases from V and 7 bases from J, the junction contained 3 bases not matched to a gene. The CDR3 covers 16 residues. Germline CDR1 is MNHEY and CDR2 is SMNVEV (reference sequence).